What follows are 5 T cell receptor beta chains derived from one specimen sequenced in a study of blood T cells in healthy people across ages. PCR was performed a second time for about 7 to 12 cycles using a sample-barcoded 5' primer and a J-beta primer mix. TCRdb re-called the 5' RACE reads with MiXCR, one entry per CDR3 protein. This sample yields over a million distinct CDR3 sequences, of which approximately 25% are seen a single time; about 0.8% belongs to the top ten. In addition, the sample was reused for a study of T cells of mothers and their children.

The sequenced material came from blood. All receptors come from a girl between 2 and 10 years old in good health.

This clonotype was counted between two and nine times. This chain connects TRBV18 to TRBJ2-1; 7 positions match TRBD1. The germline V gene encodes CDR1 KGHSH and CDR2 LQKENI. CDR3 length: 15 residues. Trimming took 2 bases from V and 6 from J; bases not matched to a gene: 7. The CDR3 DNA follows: TGTGCCAGCTCACCATTAACAGGGGCGGGCAATGAGCAGTTCTTC. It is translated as CASSPLTGAGNEQFF.

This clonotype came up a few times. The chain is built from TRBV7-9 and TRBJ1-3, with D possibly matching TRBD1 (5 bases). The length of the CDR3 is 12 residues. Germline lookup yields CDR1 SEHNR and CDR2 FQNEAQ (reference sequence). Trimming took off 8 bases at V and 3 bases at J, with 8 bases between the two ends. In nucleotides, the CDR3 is TGTGCCAGCCAGGGCTATGGAAACACCATATATTTT. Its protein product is CASQGYGNTIYF.

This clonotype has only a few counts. CDR3 in amino acids: CATSDLNGKETQYF. CDR3 nucleotides: TGTGCCACCAGTGATTTGAATGGAAAAGAGACCCAGTACTTC. The genes are TRBV24-1 and TRBJ2-5; D gene ambiguous. Germline V gives CDR1 KGHDR, CDR2 SFDVKD. This CDR3 spans 14 amino acids. Trimming shortened V by 0 bases and J by 3 bases, and 7 bases separated the two germline ends.

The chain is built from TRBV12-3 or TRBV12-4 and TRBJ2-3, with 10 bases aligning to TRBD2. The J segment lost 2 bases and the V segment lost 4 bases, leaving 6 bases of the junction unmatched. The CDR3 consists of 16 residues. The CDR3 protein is CASSSNSGGPTDTQYF. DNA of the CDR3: TGTGCCAGCAGTTCAAATAGCGGGGGGCCCACAGATACGCAGTATTTT.

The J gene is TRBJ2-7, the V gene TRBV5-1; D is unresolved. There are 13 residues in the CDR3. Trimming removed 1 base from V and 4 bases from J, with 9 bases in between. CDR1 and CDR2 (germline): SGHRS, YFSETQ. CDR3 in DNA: TGCGCCAGCAGCTTGTTAACGCCTTACGAGCAGTACTTC. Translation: CASSLLTPYEQYF.